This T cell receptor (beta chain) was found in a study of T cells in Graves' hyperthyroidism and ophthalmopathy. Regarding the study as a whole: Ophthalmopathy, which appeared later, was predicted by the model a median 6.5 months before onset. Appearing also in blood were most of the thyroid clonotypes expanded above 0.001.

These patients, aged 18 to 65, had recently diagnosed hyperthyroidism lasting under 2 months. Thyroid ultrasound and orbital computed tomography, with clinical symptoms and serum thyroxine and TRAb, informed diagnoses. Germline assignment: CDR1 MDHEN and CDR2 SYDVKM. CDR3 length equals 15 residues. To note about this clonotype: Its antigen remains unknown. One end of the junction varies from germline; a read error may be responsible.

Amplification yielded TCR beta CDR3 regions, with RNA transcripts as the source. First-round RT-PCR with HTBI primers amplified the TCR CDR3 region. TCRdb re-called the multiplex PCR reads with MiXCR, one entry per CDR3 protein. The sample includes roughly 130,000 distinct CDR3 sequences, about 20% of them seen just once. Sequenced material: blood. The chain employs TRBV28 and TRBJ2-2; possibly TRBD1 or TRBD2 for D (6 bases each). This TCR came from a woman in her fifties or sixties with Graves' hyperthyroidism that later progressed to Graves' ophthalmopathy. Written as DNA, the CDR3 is TGTGCCAGCCGATTTCCGGGGGCAAACACCGGGGGGCTGTTTTTT. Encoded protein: CASRFPGANTGGLFF.